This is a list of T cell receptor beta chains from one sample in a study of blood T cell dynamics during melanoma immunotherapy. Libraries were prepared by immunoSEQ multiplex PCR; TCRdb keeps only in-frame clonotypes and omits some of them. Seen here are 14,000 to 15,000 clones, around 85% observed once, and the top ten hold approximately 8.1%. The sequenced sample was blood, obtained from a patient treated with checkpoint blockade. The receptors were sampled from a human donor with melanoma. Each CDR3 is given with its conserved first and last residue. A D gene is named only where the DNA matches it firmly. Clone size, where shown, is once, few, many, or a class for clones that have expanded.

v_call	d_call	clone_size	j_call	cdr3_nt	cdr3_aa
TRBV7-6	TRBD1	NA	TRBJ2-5	TGTGCCAGCAGCCGCGACAGGGGTCCCCAAGAGACCCAGTACTTC	CASSRDRGPQETQYF
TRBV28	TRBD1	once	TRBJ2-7	TGTGCCAGCAAACCCAGGGACAGGGGGCTGCGCGAGCAGTACTTC	CASKPRDRGLREQYF
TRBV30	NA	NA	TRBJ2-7	TGTGCCTGGAGGATACCAGGGCGAATAGTCGAGCAGTACTTC	CAWRIPGRIVEQYF
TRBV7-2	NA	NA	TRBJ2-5	TGTGCCAGCAGCTTAGCGGGACTGTACCAAGAGACCCAGTACTTC	CASSLAGLYQETQYF
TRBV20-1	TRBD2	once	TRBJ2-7	TGCAGTGCTGCTAGCGGCTACGAGCAGTACTTC	CSAASGYEQYF
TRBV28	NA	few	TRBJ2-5	TGTGCCAGCATGAGTGGCGGAAAAGAGACCCAGTACTTC	CASMSGGKETQYF
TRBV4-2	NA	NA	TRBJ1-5	TGTGCCAGCAGCCAAGAGATAGGGGGGGCTAATCAGCCCCAGCATTTT	CASSQEIGGANQPQHF
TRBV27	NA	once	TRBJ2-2	TGTGCCAGCAGTTTATCTTGGTCTCACACCGGGGAGCTGTTTTTT	CASSLSWSHTGELFF
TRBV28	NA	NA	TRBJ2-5	TGTGCCAGCAGTACCTCAGGAGCGACGGGGGAGACCCAGTACTTC	CASSTSGATGETQYF
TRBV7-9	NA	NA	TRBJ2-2	TGTGCCAGCAGCTTCGAAGTCGGGGAGCTGTTTTTT	CASSFEVGELFF
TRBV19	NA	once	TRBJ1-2	TGTGCCAGTAGACGACGACAGGAGTTAGACTATGGCTACACCTTC	CASRRRQELDYGYTF
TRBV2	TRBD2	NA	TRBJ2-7	TGTGCCAGCAGTGAAGCAAAGGGAGGGTCGGTCTCCTACGAGCAGTACTTC	CASSEAKGGSVSYEQYF
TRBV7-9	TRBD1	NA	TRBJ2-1	TGTGCCAGCAGCTCCGACAGGGAGAGTCCAATTAAGCAGTTCTTC	CASSSDRESPIKQFF
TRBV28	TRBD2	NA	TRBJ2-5	TGTGCCAGCAGTCGAGGGGGACTAGCGGGAGGGCGAGGAGAGACCCAGTACTTC	CASSRGGLAGGRGETQYF
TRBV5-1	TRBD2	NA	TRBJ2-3	TGCGCCAGCAGCTTACCGGGACTAGCGGGAGGGGGAACAGATACGCAGTATTTT	CASSLPGLAGGGTDTQYF
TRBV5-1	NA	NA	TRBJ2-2	TGCGCCAGCAGCTTGTGGCAGACGAACACCGGGGAGCTGTTTTTT	CASSLWQTNTGELFF
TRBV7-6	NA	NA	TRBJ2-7	TGTGCCAGCAGCCGGTCCACGGGCGAGCAGTACTTC	CASSRSTGEQYF
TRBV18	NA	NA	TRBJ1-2	TGTGCCAGCTCCCCCCTGGAAACACTTAACTATGGCTACACCTTC	CASSPLETLNYGYTF
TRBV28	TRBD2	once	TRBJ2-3	TGTGCCAGCAGTGAGGGACTAGCGGGAGGACCAAGGCTTGCGCAGTATTTT	CASSEGLAGGPRLAQYF
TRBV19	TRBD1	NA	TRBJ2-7	TGTGCCAGTAGCACCGGGACAGGGGGCCTCTACGAGCAGTACTTC	CASSTGTGGLYEQYF
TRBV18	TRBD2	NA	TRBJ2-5	TGTGCCAGCTCACCCCCCTCGACTAGCGGGAACCCCCAAGAGACCCAGTACTTC	CASSPPSTSGNPQETQYF
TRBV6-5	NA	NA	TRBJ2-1	TGTGCCAGTCGAAAGTGGAGTACCGATGAGCAGTTCTTC	CASRKWSTDEQFF
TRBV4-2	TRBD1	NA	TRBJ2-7	TGTGCCAGCAGCCAGACAGGGGGAGTCGGCTCCTACGAGCAGTACTTC	CASSQTGGVGSYEQYF